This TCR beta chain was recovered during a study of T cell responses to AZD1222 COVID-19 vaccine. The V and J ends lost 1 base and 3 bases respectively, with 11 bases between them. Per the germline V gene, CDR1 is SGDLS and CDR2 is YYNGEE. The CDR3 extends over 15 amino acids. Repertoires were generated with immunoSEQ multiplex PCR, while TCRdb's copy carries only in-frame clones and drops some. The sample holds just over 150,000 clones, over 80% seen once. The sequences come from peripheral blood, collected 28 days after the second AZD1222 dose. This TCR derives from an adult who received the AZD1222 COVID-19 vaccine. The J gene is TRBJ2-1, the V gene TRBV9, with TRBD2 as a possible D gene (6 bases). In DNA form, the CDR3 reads TGTGCCAGCAGCGTAACGGGAGATCTCTACAATGAGCAGTTCTTC. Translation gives CASSVTGDLYNEQFF.